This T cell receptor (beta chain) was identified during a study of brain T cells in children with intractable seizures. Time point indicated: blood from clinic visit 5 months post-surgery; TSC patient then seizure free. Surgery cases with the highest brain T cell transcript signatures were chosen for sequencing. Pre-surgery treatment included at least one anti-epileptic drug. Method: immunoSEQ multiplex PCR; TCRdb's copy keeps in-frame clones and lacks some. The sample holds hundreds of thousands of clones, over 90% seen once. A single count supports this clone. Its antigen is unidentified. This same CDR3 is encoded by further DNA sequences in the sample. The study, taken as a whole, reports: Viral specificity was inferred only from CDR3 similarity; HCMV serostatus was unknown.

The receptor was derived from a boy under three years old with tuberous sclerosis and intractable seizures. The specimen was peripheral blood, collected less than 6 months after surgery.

DNA for the CDR3: TGTGCCAGTAGTTTGAATAGCAATCAGCCCCAGCATTTT. Translation gives CASSLNSNQPQHF. The V gene is TRBV19, the J gene TRBJ1-5; D gene ambiguous. CDR3 length: 13 amino acids. CDR1 and CDR2 from the germline V gene are LNHDA and SQIVND (reference sequence). V lost 5 bases, J lost 0 bases, and 5 bases lay in between.